This T cell receptor beta chain appears in the sequencing data of a study of Ad26.COV2.S vaccination and SARS-CoV-2 variants (dated by TCRdb to 2020 to 2022). Some background on the complete study: Donors in the vaccine arm were drawn from COV1001, a phase I-IIa trial of Ad26.COV2.S in healthy adults that was multicentre, randomized, double-blind and placebo-controlled. A total of around 32 samples were included in the TCR-sequenced set, comprising 19 Ad26.COV2.S vaccine recipients, 5 placebo recipients and 8 SARS-CoV-2 convalescent individuals. The specificity and breadth of SARS-CoV-2-reactive T cell receptors after Ad26.COV2.S vaccination were assessed by TCRbeta repertoire sequencing. Participants in the trial were split at random into five groups of five each, receiving low-dose or high-dose Ad26.COV2.S once or twice, or else placebo on both occasions. Ad26.COV2.S was administered intramuscularly at 5 x 10^10 or 1 x 10^11 viral particles, either as a single shot or as two shots given 56 days apart. Investigators remained blinded to trial group allocation during experiments and outcome assessment. Findings and caveats that apply to the study as a whole: Ad26.COV2.S recipients had higher spike-specific TCR breadth than placebo recipients (P = 0.0014). After vaccination, substantial breadth of spike-specific CD8+ and CD4+ T cell responses was reported. Comparing responses between vaccine doses or regimens was not something the study was powered to do. Non-spike TCR breadth was comparable between vaccine and placebo recipients, consistent with the vaccine containing only spike. According to the authors, total T cell responses may have been underestimated by the TCR breadth and depth analyses.

The immunoSEQ Assay was the method used to sequence TCRbeta CDR3 regions. After extraction, genomic DNA underwent amplification by bias-controlled multiplex PCR, followed by high-throughput sequencing. The authors' pipeline ran thus. To quantify the absolute abundance of every unique TCRbeta CDR3 region, sequences were collapsed and filtered. T cell fraction was estimated by normalizing TCRbeta template counts to usable DNA, with usable DNA measured through amplification of reference genes found in all nucleated cells. Repertoire TCRs were annotated as SARS-CoV-2-specific when V gene, CDR3 amino acid sequence and J gene were exactly matched to a known reactive TCR set. The reference SARS-CoV-2 TCR set came from MIRA and was filtered for enrichment in COVID-19-positive ImmuneCODE repertoires, removing public or cross-reactive TCRs. Using the MIRA antigens, annotated TCRs were further analysed by specific ORF or by position within an ORF. Breadth was defined as the number of annotated unique rearrangements divided by the total number of unique productive rearrangements, and depth was defined as the summed frequency of the annotated unique rearrangements. Two-sided Wilcoxon rank-sum tests were applied when comparing TCR breadth between groups. The source is immuneACCESS, and TCRdb retained only in-frame sequences with V and J called. Part of the clones is not carried over; for the studies checked, unresolved V genes explain less than half of this, and the remainder is unexplained. V and J calls and clone size are as listed in that table; D and trimming were resolved from the DNA. This sample comprises 350,000 to 450,000 clones, roughly 80% of them detected only once. The ten top clones hold around 7.4% of the sample.

As encoded in the germline V gene (reference sequence), CDR1 is MNHEY while CDR2 is SMNVEV. The CDR3 runs 15 residues from the cysteine to the phenylalanine. Just CDR3 DNA is preserved here, 45 bases in frame from base 1. The junction carries 10 bases between V and J, which are trimmed by 2 bases and 2 bases respectively. Per the publication, the treatment or condition label means: over 15 received Ad26.COV2.S at low or high dose, single or two shots; about 5 received placebo; per-sample allocation not given. Repertoires of vaccine and placebo recipients were sequenced from samples collected on day 63 after the first injection. Cohort 1b enrolled 25 adults aged 18-55 years at a single site in Boston, USA, between 29 July and 7 August 2020. Ad26.COV2.S was a replication-incompetent adenovirus type 26 vector that expressed a prefusion-stabilized SARS-CoV-2 spike protein derived from the original Wuhan strain.

With respect to this clone: Its recognized antigen is unknown. No qualities accompany the bases; no much larger clone lies one base away.

The receptor comes from a person aged 18-65 years who received the Ad26.COV2.S COVID-19 vaccine or a placebo. The chain is encoded by TRBV27 joined to TRBJ2-1; TRBD2 is possibly the D segment (6 matching bases). The starting material was peripheral blood, obtained in a trial of Ad26.COV2.S vaccine versus placebo. The CDR3 loop reads CASSLIGGAYNEQFF. The DNA is TGTGCCAGCAGTTTAATAGGAGGGGCCTACAATGAGCAGTTCTTC.